This entry lists 9 T cell receptor beta chains sequenced from one sample in a study of patients and donors after allogeneic stem cell transplantation. MiXCR, applied by TCRdb to the RT-PCR reads, yields one record per CDR3 protein. The sample yields 400,000 to 500,000 distinct CDR3 sequences, 16% seen once. Source material: blood, either unsorted or a sorted T cell fraction (not recorded which). The receptors come from a human donor who was either an allogeneic HSCT recipient or a stem cell or donor lymphocyte infusion donor (not recorded which). It is not recorded whose cells these are; they may come from a transplant donor.

This rearrangement joins TRBV27 to TRBJ1-1, with D possibly being TRBD1 (5 bases). CDR3 length: 13 amino acids. Germline V gene lookup returns CDR1 MNHEY and CDR2 SMNVEV (reference sequence). The ends were cut back, 5 bases at V and 8 bases at J, with 15 bases in the middle. The CDR3 sequence is CASSKRGGGEAFF. DNA of the CDR3: TGTGCCAGCAGTAAGAGGGGAGGAGGCGAAGCTTTCTTT.

The gene calls are TRBV7-2 and TRBJ1-5; 7 bases match TRBD1. The ends lost 6 bases at V and 0 bases at J; junction bases unmatched: 5. Germline values: CDR1 SGHTA, CDR2 FQGNSA. The CDR3 is 15 amino acids. CDR3 sequence (DNA): TGTGCCAGCAGGATAGGGACAGCTAGCAATCAGCCCCAGCATTTT. Protein sequence: CASRIGTASNQPQHF. The full variable domain, rest sourced from reference TRBV7-2 and TRBJ1-5, is GAGVSQSPSNKVTEKGKDVELRCDPISGHTALYWYRQSLGQGLEFLIYFQGNSAPDKSGLPSDRFSAERTGGSVSTLTIQRTQQEDSAVYLCASRIGTASNQPQHFGDGTRLSIL.

This clonotype was seen more than once but under ten times. J is TRBJ1-3 and V is TRBV5-6; D is unclear. V was clipped by 0 bases and J by 2 bases, with 9 bases between them. The CDR3 has 15 residues. CDR1 is SGHDT and CDR2 is YYEEEE in the germline V gene. The CDR3: CASSLGPRTGNTIYF. CDR3 DNA: TGTGCCAGCAGCTTGGGCCCGAGGACTGGAAACACCATATATTTT.

The chain carries TRBV20-1 and TRBJ2-4; D possibly corresponds to TRBD1 (5 bases). V gave up 1 base and J gave up 2 bases, with 9 bases separating them. CDR3 length: 14 amino acids. The germline gives CDR1 DFQATT, CDR2 SNEGSKA (reference sequence). The CDR3 region is CSARGQGSKNIQYF. The CDR3 bases are TGCAGTGCTAGAGGGCAGGGATCCAAAAACATTCAGTACTTC.

The chain employs TRBV4-1 and TRBJ1-6; 7 positions agree with TRBD1. Losses at the gene ends were 2 bases for V and 7 bases for J; bases not matched to a gene: 11. The germline gives CDR1 MGHRA, CDR2 YSYEKL. This CDR3 is built from 17 residues. The CDR3 DNA sequence: TGCGCCAGCAGCCAACCCTTAAGGCAGGGGGTGAATTCACCCCTCCACTTT. Translating it yields CASSQPLRQGVNSPLHF.

This clonotype appeared many times. V usage is TRBV12-3 or TRBV12-4 and J usage is TRBJ2-1; TRBD1 might be the D (6 bases). The ends were cut back, 2 bases at V and 14 bases at J, with 13 bases in the middle. CDR3 length: 12 amino acids. CDR3 in DNA: TGTGCCAGCAGTTTAACAGGGACCCAGGAGTTCTTC. It specifies CASSLTGTQEFF.

This clonotype has a handful of counts. V gene TRBV7-9 combines with J gene TRBJ2-3; TRBD1 agrees at 7 bases. The germline V gene encodes CDR1 SEHNR and CDR2 FQNEAQ (reference sequence). V dropped 1 base and J dropped 10; count of bases not matched to a gene: 5. This CDR3 spans 13 amino acids. The CDR3 loop reads CASSLVQGIPQYF. CDR3 sequence (DNA): TGTGCCAGCAGCTTAGTACAGGGGATCCCGCAGTATTTT.

In the case of this clonotype: It is likely a read error, because the conserved phenylalanine at the end of the CDR3 is missing. This chain links TRBV2 with TRBJ1-1; D call uncertain. The germline V and J ends were trimmed by 5 bases and 1 base, with 11 bases remaining between them. The germline V gene has CDR1 SNHLY and CDR2 FYNNEI. This CDR3 has 14 residues. CDR3 region: CASSQEGPNTEAFS. CDR3 coding DNA: TGTGCCAGCAGTCAAGAGGGCCCGAACACTGAAGCTTTCTCT.

In its sample, this clonotype was seen a few times. The chain has TRBV10-3 and TRBJ2-7, with D perhaps TRBD1 (6 bases). V was pared by 4 bases and J by 4 bases, with 11 bases between. This CDR3 region has 13 residues. Germline V gives CDR1 ENHRY, CDR2 SYGVKD. CDR3 nucleotides: TGTGCCATCAGTGGGGTCACAGGGTACGAGCAGTACTTC. As protein: CAISGVTGYEQYF.